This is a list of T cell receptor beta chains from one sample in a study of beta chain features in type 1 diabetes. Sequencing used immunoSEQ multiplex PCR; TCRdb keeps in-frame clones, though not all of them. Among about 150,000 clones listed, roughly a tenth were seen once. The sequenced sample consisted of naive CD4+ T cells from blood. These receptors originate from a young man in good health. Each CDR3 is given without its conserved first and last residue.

ASNIQGTGELF	TRBJ2-2	TRBV27	11
ASSLDQGGTGSYNEQF	TRBJ2-1	TRBV11-3	16
AWTGGSGQPQH	TRBJ1-5	TRBV30	11
ASRAQGGETQY	TRBJ2-5	TRBV2	11
ASSPGQDSYNEQF	TRBJ2-1	TRBV18	13
ASSLSGQRSGNTIY	TRBJ1-3	TRBV5-1	14
ASSPDRGRQPQH	TRBJ1-5	TRBV27	12
ASITQGDQPQH	TRBJ1-5	TRBV28	11
ASSPPPGSPQETQY	TRBJ2-5	TRBV18	14
SVETGRDGNTIY	TRBJ1-3	TRBV29-1	12
ASSQGAYGYT	TRBJ1-2	TRBV21-1	10
ASSWGAAGGPF	TRBJ1-1	TRBV7-2	11
AIKSAGGNTDTQY	TRBJ2-3	TRBV10-3	13
ASSQEGADTQY	TRBJ2-3	TRBV7-2	11
ASSLFRGDLETAQY	TRBJ2-5	TRBV11-2	14